The clone carrying this T cell receptor beta chain was detected only a few times. The authors carried out high-throughput sequencing of TCR beta. They applied it to CD8+ and CD4+ T cells obtained from blood. Negative isolation yielded CD4+ and CD8+ T cells, and FACS enriched TEMRA cells. The sample comes from a study of CD8 T cells in Susac syndrome. Per the germline V gene, CDR1 is LNHDA and CDR2 is SQIVND (reference sequence). V was pared by 8 bases and J by 0 bases, with 5 bases of the junction left unmatched. This CDR3 is built from 16 residues. The authors reverse transcribed roughly 0.5 to 1 ug RNA with random hexamers. TCRdb used MiXCR to reprocess the immunoSEQ multiplex PCR reads, holding one entry per CDR3 protein. Found here are some 190,000 distinct CDR3 sequences, 93% of them singletons; the top ten hold approximately 0.098%.

The TCR sequence derives from a human donor in good health. This chain uses TRBV19 with TRBJ1-5; 12 bases are a match to TRBD1. Sequencing was performed on CD4+ T cells from PBMCs. CDR3 sequence reads: CASGTGGSGSNQPQHF. DNA of the CDR3: TGTGCCAGTGGGACAGGGGGCAGCGGTAGCAATCAGCCCCAGCATTTT.